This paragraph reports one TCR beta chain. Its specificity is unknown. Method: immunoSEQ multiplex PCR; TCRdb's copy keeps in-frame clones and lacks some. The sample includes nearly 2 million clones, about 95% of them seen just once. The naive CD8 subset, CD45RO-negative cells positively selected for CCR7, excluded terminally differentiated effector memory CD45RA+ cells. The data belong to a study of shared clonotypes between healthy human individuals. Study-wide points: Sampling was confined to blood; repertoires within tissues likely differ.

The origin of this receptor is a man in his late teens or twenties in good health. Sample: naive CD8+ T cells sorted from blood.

Written as DNA, the CDR3 is TGTGCCAGCAGGGGAGCTGATGAAGCTTTCTTT. Translation: CASRGADEAFF. The chain uses TRBV11-2 and TRBJ1-1, with no clear D. The germline V and J ends were trimmed by 6 bases and 7 bases, with 9 bases remaining between them. The CDR3 runs to 11 residues. Germline CDR1 SGHAT, CDR2 FQNNGV.